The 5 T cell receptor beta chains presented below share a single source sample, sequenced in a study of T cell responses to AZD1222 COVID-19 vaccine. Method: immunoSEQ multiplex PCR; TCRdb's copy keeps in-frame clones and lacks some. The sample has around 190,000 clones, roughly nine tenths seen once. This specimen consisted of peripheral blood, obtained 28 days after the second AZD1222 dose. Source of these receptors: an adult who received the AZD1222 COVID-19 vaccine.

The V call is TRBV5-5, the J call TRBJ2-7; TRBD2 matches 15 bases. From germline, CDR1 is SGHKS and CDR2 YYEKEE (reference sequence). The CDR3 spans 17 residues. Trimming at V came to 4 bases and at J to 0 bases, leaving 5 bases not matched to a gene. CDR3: CASSLGLAGGSSYEQYF. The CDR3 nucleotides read TGTGCCAGCAGCCTCGGACTAGCGGGAGGGAGCTCCTACGAGCAGTACTTC.

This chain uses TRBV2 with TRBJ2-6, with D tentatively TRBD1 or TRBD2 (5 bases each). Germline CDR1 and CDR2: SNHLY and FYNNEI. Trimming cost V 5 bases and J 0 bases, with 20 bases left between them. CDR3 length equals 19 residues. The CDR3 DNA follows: TGTGCCAGCAGTCTTTGGGCTCGGGACCGACGCTCTGGGGCCAACGTCCTGACTTTC. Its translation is CASSLWARDRRSGANVLTF. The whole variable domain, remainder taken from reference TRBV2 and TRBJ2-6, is EPEVTQTPSHQVTQMGQEVILRCVPISNHLYFYWYRQILGQKVEFLVSFYNNEISEKSEIFDDQFSVERPDGSNFTLKIRSTKLEDSAMYFCASSLWARDRRSGANVLTFGAGSRLTVL.

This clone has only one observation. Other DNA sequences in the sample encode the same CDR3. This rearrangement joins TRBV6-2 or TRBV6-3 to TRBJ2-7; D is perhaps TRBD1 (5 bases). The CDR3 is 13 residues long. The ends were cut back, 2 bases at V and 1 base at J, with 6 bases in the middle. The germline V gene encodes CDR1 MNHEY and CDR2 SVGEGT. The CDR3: CASSYGHSYEQYF. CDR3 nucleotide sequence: TGTGCCAGCAGTTACGGACATTCCTACGAGCAGTACTTC.

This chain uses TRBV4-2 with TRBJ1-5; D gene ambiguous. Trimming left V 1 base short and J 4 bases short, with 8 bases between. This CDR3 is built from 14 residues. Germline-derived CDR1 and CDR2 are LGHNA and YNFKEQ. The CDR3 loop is CASSQVTANQPQHF. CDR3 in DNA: TGTGCCAGCAGCCAAGTAACAGCTAATCAGCCCCAGCATTTT.

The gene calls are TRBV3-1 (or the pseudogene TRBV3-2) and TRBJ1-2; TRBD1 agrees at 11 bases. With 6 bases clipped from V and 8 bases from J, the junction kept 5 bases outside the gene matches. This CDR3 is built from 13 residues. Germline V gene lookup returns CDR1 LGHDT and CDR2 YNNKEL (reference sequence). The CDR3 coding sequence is TGTGCCAGCAGTCGGACAGGGGGCTGGGGCTACACCTTC. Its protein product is CASSRTGGWGYTF.